Described below is a single T cell receptor (beta chain) sequence and its context. The antigen remains undetermined. This entry comes from a study of neoadjuvant nivolumab and ipilimumab in lung cancer. On the study more broadly: Nivolumab 3 mg/kg was given days 1, 15 and 29, plus ipilimumab 1 mg/kg day 1 in combination. Study-wide results and caveats: Blood richness before therapy tracked richness in tumors resected after neoadjuvant therapy.

Germline assignment: CDR1 KGHSH and CDR2 LQKENI. V was trimmed by 3 bases and J by 2 bases, leaving 6 bases between them. The CDR3 contains 13 residues. Sequencing used immunoSEQ multiplex PCR; TCRdb keeps in-frame clones, though not all of them. The sample shows 10,000 to 15,000 clones, nearly 70% of them seen only once. The sequence was obtained from an adult with non-small cell lung cancer. The starting material was peripheral blood, obtained after neoadjuvant nivolumab, alone or with ipilimumab, at or shortly before surgery. The chain employs TRBV18 and TRBJ2-3, with D unclear. The CDR3 protein is CASSPSITDTQYF. The CDR3 DNA follows: TGTGCCAGCTCACCGTCTATCACAGATACGCAGTATTTT.